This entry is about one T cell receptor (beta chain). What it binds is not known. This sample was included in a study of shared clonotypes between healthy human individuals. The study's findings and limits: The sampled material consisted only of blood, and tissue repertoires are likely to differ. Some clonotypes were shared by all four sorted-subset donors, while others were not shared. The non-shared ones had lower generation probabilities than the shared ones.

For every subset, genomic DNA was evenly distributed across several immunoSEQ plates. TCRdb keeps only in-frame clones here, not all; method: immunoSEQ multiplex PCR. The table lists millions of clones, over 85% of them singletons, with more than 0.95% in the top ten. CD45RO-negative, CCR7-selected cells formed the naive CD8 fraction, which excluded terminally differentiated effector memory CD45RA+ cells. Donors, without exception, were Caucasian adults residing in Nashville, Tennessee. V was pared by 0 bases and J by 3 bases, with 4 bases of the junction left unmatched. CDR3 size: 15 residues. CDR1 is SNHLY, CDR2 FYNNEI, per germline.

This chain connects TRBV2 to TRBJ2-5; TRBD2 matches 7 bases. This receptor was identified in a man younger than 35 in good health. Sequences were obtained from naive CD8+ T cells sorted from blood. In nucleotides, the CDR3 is TGTGCCAGCAGTGAAGCTGGGGGGGTTAAAGAGACCCAGTACTTC. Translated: CASSEAGGVKETQYF.